This TCR beta chain was captured by sequencing in a study of post-analysis software for immune sequencing data. The wider study: Multiple sclerosis in the patients followed relapsing-remitting, secondary progressive and progressive-relapsing courses.

The study's findings and limits: Strong co-clustering by F measure linked samples that shared a preparation batch. TRBV5-6, TRBV5-1 and TRBV20-1 belonged to a set of roughly five TRBV segments that were more frequent in patients than controls. Diversity measured as normalized Chao1 was significantly lower in multiple sclerosis patients than in controls.

CDR3 size: 15 residues. Unmatched junction bases numbered 12, after V lost 4 bases and J lost 9 bases. Germline CDR1 SGHRS, CDR2 YFSETQ. Presence of unique molecular identifiers characterized the TCR beta cDNA libraries. The yield from about 1 to 10 million T cells was roughly 500,000 cDNA molecules in total. TCRdb reprocessed the PCR reads via MiXCR and lists one record per CDR3 protein. The sample lists roughly 700,000 distinct CDR3 sequences; about 27% were seen once. This clonotype was detected a few times. Its antigen is as yet unknown. Material: blood. The chain employs TRBV5-1 and TRBJ2-1; TRBD2 aligns across 8 bases. This sequence originates from a girl aged 5 to 17 with multiple sclerosis. CDR3 in amino acids: CASSGTEGLVSEQFF. The CDR3 region has the DNA TGCGCCAGCAGCGGAACAGAGGGACTAGTCAGTGAGCAGTTCTTC.